The present T cell receptor (beta chain) was sequenced within a study of cytomegalovirus exposure and HLA in healthy donors. On the study more broadly: Genotyping of roughly 400 donors showed that around 85% belonged to the Caucasian-associated ancestry cluster. Study conclusions and caveats: It was taken for granted in presence/absence analyses that sequencing depth across donors was roughly uniform.

A remark on this clone: As yet, its antigen is unknown.

CDR1 and CDR2 from the germline V gene are SGDLS and YYNGEE. V was cut by 4 bases and J by 5 bases, with 15 bases left in between. This CDR3 has 14 amino acids. Primers: 60 Vbeta forward and 13 Jbeta reverse. Assay used: immunoSEQ multiplex PCR; TCRdb lists only in-frame clones, some missing. Seen here are 100,000 to 150,000 clones, roughly four fifths observed once, and the top ten hold approximately 2%. The TCR comes from a man aged 50 or older in good health and CMV-seronegative. The chain is built from TRBV9 and TRBJ1-1; weak D call: TRBD1 (5 bases). Source material: PBMCs. DNA for the CDR3: TGTGCCAGCAGCACCGAGCTACGGGGGACTGAAGCTTTCTTT. Protein: CASSTELRGTEAFF.